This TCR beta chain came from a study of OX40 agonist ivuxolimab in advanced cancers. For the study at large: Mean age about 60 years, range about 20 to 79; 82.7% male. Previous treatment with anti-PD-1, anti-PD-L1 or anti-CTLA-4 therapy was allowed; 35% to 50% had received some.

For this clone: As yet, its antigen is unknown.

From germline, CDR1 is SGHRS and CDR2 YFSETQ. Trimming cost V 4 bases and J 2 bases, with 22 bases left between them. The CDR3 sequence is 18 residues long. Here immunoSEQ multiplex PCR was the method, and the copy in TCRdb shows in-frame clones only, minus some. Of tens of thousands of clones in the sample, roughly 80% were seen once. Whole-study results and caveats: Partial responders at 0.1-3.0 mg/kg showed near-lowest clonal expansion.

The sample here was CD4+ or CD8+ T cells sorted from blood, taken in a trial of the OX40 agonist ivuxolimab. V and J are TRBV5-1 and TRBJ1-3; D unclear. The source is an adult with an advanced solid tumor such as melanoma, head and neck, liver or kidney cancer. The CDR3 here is CASSKFVGTLGTGNTIYF. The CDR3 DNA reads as TGCGCCAGCAGCAAATTCGTAGGAACACTTGGGACTGGAAACACCATATATTTT.